Each of the 32 T cell receptor beta chains below was sequenced from the same sample in a study of early T cells in non-severe SARS-CoV-2 infection. TCRdb reprocessed the 5' RACE reads via MiXCR and lists one record per CDR3 protein. The sample lists tens of thousands of distinct CDR3 sequences, around 7.8% seen once, with under 9.5% in the top ten. The specimen was whole blood. The receptors originated from an adult who was a healthcare worker with PCR-confirmed SARS-CoV-2 infection or an uninfected control (not recorded which).

This clonotype was counted at least ten times. V usage is TRBV7-2 and J usage is TRBJ2-3; no firm D call. This CDR3 has 15 residues. The V end was cut by 1 base, the J end by 1 base, with 9 bases between. CDR1 and CDR2 (germline): SGHTA, FQGNSA. Written as DNA, the CDR3 is TGTGCCAGCAGCTTAGGAATTTTTGGCACAGATACGCAGTATTTT. Translated: CASSLGIFGTDTQYF.

This clonotype was seen many times. The rearrangement joins TRBV5-4 to TRBJ2-3; 9 bases match TRBD2. CDR1 and CDR2 (germline): SGHNT, YYREEE (reference sequence). The CDR3 is made up of 14 amino acids. J was trimmed by 3 bases and V by 4 bases; bases with no gene match: 3. The CDR3 here is CASSSLAGTDTQYF. DNA of the CDR3: TGTGCCAGCAGCAGCCTAGCGGGGACAGATACGCAGTATTTT.

This clonotype turned up a few times. The DNA for the CDR3 is TGTGCCAGCAGCCAAGTTAGCACAGCCCGAGGGGGCGGGGAGCTGTTTTTT. Encoded protein: CASSQVSTARGGGELFF. The V and J genes are TRBV4-2 and TRBJ2-2; D may be TRBD1 (6 bases). Germline values: CDR1 LGHNA, CDR2 YNFKEQ. Trimming removed 1 base at V and 7 bases at J, with 19 bases between. This CDR3 region has 17 residues.

This clonotype was seen a few times. The chain employs TRBV27 and TRBJ2-5; 9 bases are a match to TRBD2. Losses at the gene ends were 6 bases for V and 5 bases for J; bases not matched to a gene: 10. The CDR3 has 15 amino acids. Germline V gives CDR1 MNHEY, CDR2 SMNVEV (reference sequence). Here the CDR3 reads CASRSTSGYPETQYF. CDR3 sequence (DNA): TGTGCCAGCAGATCGACTAGCGGCTATCCGGAGACCCAGTACTTC.

V gene TRBV5-1 combines with J gene TRBJ2-1; the D gene is possibly TRBD1 (6 bases). The germline gives CDR1 SGHRS, CDR2 YFSETQ. V lost 6 bases to trimming and J lost 9 bases, with 10 bases between them. This CDR3 region has 11 residues. The CDR3 sequence is CASKGEGEQFF. CDR3 DNA sequence: TGCGCCAGCAAGGGGGAAGGTGAGCAGTTCTTC.

This clonotype was recorded many times. V is TRBV4-3 and J is TRBJ2-5; D not certain. Per the germline V gene, CDR1 is LGHNA and CDR2 is YSLEER. The V end lost 0 bases, the J end lost 7 bases, and 15 bases lay between the germline ends. The CDR3 sequence is 15 residues long. CDR3 coding DNA: TGCGCCAGCAGCCAAGATCTTGAAGGCCCCCGGACCCAGTACTTC. Encoded protein: CASSQDLEGPRTQYF.

This clonotype was picked up many times. The rearrangement links TRBV6-2 or TRBV6-3 to TRBJ2-5; the D is unclear. The germline gives CDR1 MNHEY, CDR2 SVGEGT. V lost 4 bases and J lost 2, with 11 bases in between. The CDR3 contains 14 residues. CDR3 DNA sequence: TGTGCCAGCAGTTCACGAGCAGTACAAGAGACCCAGTACTTC. Its protein is CASSSRAVQETQYF.

This clonotype was recorded at least ten times. The chain combines TRBV12-3 or TRBV12-4 with TRBJ2-3; D may be TRBD1 or TRBD2 (6 bases each). The ends were cut back, 4 bases at V and 2 bases at J, with 13 bases in the middle. The CDR3 runs to 15 residues. CDR3 DNA sequence: TGTGCCAGCAGTTCCGCCGGGGGCCCCACAGATACGCAGTATTTT. This codes for CASSSAGGPTDTQYF.

This clonotype has a count of ten or more. The rearrangement uses TRBV5-6 and TRBJ2-7, with D perhaps assigned TRBD1 or TRBD2 (5 bases each). CDR3 size: 16 residues. From germline, CDR1 is SGHDT and CDR2 YYEEEE. Trimming pared 0 bases from V and 3 bases from J, leaving 16 bases between. CDR3 region: CASSLAISGTSYEQYF. CDR3 in DNA: TGTGCCAGCAGCTTGGCTATTTCCGGGACGAGCTACGAGCAGTACTTC. The whole variable domain, filled in from reference TRBV5-6 and TRBJ2-7, reads DAGVTQSPTHLIKTRGQQVTLRCSPKSGHDTVSWYQQALGQGPQFIFQYYEEEERQRGNFPDRFSGHQFPNYSSELNVNALLLGDSALYLCASSLAISGTSYEQYFGPGTRLTVT.

This clonotype was detected many times. The rearrangement links TRBV29-1 to TRBJ2-7; D might be TRBD2 (5 bases). This CDR3 region has 15 residues. The V and J ends lost 1 base and 3 bases respectively, with 16 bases between them. CDR1 and CDR2 (germline): SQVTM, ANQGSEA. The CDR3 is CSVEGNVGENYEQYF. The CDR3 bases are TGCAGCGTTGAAGGAAATGTCGGGGAAAACTACGAGCAGTACTTC.

The J gene is TRBJ1-6, the V gene TRBV5-6; D might be TRBD1 (6 bases). The germline V gene encodes CDR1 SGHDT and CDR2 YYEEEE. The V gene lost 0 bases and the J gene lost 7 bases, with 14 bases spanning the gap. The CDR3 spans 16 residues. The CDR3 protein is CASSLGAGGGNSPLHF. CDR3 sequence (DNA): TGTGCCAGCAGCTTGGGAGCTGGGGGCGGGAATTCACCCCTCCACTTT.

This clonotype appeared a few times. The chain carries TRBV7-8 and TRBJ2-3; tentatively, D is TRBD1 (9 bases). V dropped 4 bases and J dropped 3 bases, with 29 bases sitting between them. The CDR3 runs 20 residues. CDR1 is SGHVS and CDR2 is FQNEAQ in the germline V gene. The DNA for the CDR3 is TGTGCCAGCAGCTCGGAGACAGGGGGGTTAGGACTAGCTTTAACAGATACGCAGTATTTT. It codes for CASSSETGGLGLALTDTQYF.

This rearrangement joins TRBV7-9 to TRBJ2-1; 10 bases align to TRBD1. The germline V gene has CDR1 SEHNR and CDR2 FQNEAQ (reference sequence). The CDR3 consists of 16 residues. Germline trimming cut 3 bases from V and 8 bases from J; bases unmatched to any gene: 10. The CDR3 nucleotides read TGTGCCAGCAGCTTCCGCCGGGACAGGGGATATGATGAGCAGTTCTTC. It encodes CASSFRRDRGYDEQFF. The variable domain in full, with the rest retrieved from reference TRBV7-9 and TRBJ2-1, is DTGVSQNPRHKITKRGQNVTFRCDPISEHNRLYWYRQTLGQGPEFLTYFQNEAQLEKSRLLSDRFSAERPKGSFSTLEIQRTEQGDSAMYLCASSFRRDRGYDEQFFGPGTRLTVL.

The chain is built from TRBV20-1 and TRBJ2-2; D remains ambiguous. The CDR3 is 13 residues long. The germline CDR1 and CDR2 sequences are DFQATT and SNEGSKA (reference sequence). V was pared by 3 bases and J by 1 base, with 6 bases between. CDR3 bases: TGCAGTGCTAGGACTGAGAACACCGGGGAGCTGTTTTTT. This translates into CSARTENTGELFF.

This sequence joins TRBV6-2 or TRBV6-3 and TRBJ2-1, with TRBD2 identical over 9 bases. V was pared by 2 bases and J by 9 bases, with 5 bases of the junction left unmatched. The CDR3 has 14 residues. Per germline, CDR1 MNHEY and CDR2 SVGEGT. The CDR3 region has the DNA TGTGCCAGCAGTTACGGCGGGGGGGCTAGTGAGCAGTTCTTC. Its protein is CASSYGGGASEQFF.

This clonotype showed up many times. The J gene is TRBJ2-7, the V gene TRBV24-1; D remains unclear. V lost 3 bases and J lost 2, with 7 bases in between. This CDR3 is 13 amino acids long. CDR1 is KGHDR and CDR2 is SFDVKD in the germline V gene. DNA of the CDR3: TGTGCCACCAGTGATGATGTGACCTACGAGCAGTACTTC. Translated: CATSDDVTYEQYF.

This clonotype was found many times. This chain links TRBV28 with TRBJ1-6; TRBD1 might be the D (5 bases). Germline V gene data show CDR1 as MDHEN and CDR2 as SYDVKM. This CDR3 region has 14 residues. Deletions cut 6 bases from V and 8 bases from J, with 14 bases between. The CDR3 spells CASRVGVGHSPLHF. For the CDR3, the DNA is TGTGCCAGCAGGGTGGGGGTCGGGCATTCACCCCTCCACTTT. The whole variable domain, remainder taken from reference TRBV28 and TRBJ1-6, is DVKVTQSSRYLVKRTGEKVFLECVQDMDHENMFWYRQDPGLGLRLIYFSYDVKMKEKGDIPEGYSVSREKKERFSLILESASTNQTSMYLCASRVGVGHSPLHFGNGTRLTVT.

The gene calls are TRBV5-1 and TRBJ2-3; D is ambiguous. Trimming took off 7 bases at V and 0 bases at J, with 12 bases between the two ends. In germline, CDR1 is SGHRS, CDR2 YFSETQ. The CDR3 has 14 amino acids. The CDR3 reads CASATWPSTDTQYF. Here the CDR3 DNA reads TGCGCCAGCGCCACGTGGCCGAGCACAGATACGCAGTATTTT.

At least ten counts were recorded for this clonotype. The rearrangement uses TRBV20-1 and TRBJ1-2, with D possibly matching TRBD1 (5 bases). V was pared by 6 bases and J by 4 bases, with 18 bases between. The length of the CDR3 is 14 residues. Germline V gene sequence: CDR1 DFQATT, CDR2 SNEGSKA (reference sequence). The CDR3 DNA follows: TGCAGTGCCGATACCCGGACCGACAGCTATGGCTACACCTTC. As protein: CSADTRTDSYGYTF.

This clonotype was detected ten times or more. The chain has TRBV7-3 and TRBJ1-1, with D uncertain. Germline V gives CDR1 SGHTA, CDR2 FQGTGA. The CDR3 has 15 residues. V was pared by 7 bases and J by 2 bases, with 17 bases between. Here the CDR3 reads CASTLIALGNTEAFF. CDR3 nucleotides: TGTGCCAGCACCCTTATCGCCTTGGGAAACACTGAAGCTTTCTTT.

This clonotype was counted at least ten times. The rearrangement uses TRBV5-5 and TRBJ2-7; the D is unclear. The V end was cut by 4 bases, the J end by 3 bases, with 8 bases between. The V gene's germline CDR1 is SGHKS and CDR2 YYEKEE (reference sequence). The CDR3 has 12 residues. CDR3 in DNA: TGTGCCAGCAGCCCGCTACACTACGAGCAGTACTTC. This gives the protein CASSPLHYEQYF.

About this clonotype itself: One end of the junction does not line up with germline, which may come from a read error. This rearrangement joins TRBV18 to TRBJ2-4, with D perhaps TRBD1 (6 bases). Germline CDR1 is KGHSH and CDR2 is LQKENI. This CDR3 region has 16 residues. CDR3 sequence reads: CAGSLTGETANYIQYF. CDR3 DNA: TGTGCCGGCTCACTGACAGGAGAGACGGCAAATTACATTCAGTACTTC.

This clonotype occurred many times. This chain uses TRBV28 with TRBJ2-7; a possible D gene is TRBD2 (6 bases). The V gene lost 5 bases and the J gene lost 3 bases, with 14 bases spanning the gap. The CDR3 spans 14 residues. Germline V gene data show CDR1 as MDHEN and CDR2 as SYDVKM. CDR3 region: CASSPRDRFYEQYF. The CDR3 bases are TGTGCCAGCAGTCCGCGGGACCGATTCTACGAGCAGTACTTC.

This clonotype was seen ten or more times. The chain couples TRBV5-1 to TRBJ2-3, with 8 positions matching TRBD2. Per germline, CDR1 SGHRS and CDR2 YFSETQ. The trim removed 3 bases at V and 2 bases at J, leaving 8 bases unmatched. The CDR3 consists of 16 residues. CDR3 coding DNA: TGCGCCAGCAGCTCGGGTAGCGGGGTCCTCACAGATACGCAGTATTTT. As protein: CASSSGSGVLTDTQYF. The full variable domain, with the rest looked up from reference TRBV5-1 and TRBJ2-3, is KAGVTQTPRYLIKTRGQQVTLSCSPISGHRSVSWYQQTPGQGLQFLFEYFSETQRNKGNFPGRFSGRQFSNSRSEMNVSTLELGDSALYLCASSSGSGVLTDTQYFGPGTRLTVL.

This clonotype was counted a few times. This sequence joins TRBV10-3 and TRBJ2-1; 9 bases match TRBD1. Per germline, CDR1 ENHRY and CDR2 SYGVKD. The ends lost 6 bases at V and 7 bases at J; junction bases unmatched: 13. The CDR3 covers 16 residues. The CDR3 DNA sequence: TGTGCCATCAGCCCCCCCGGGACAGGGTTAATGAATGAGCAGTTCTTC. Translation gives CAISPPGTGLMNEQFF.

The chain links TRBV7-8 to TRBJ1-4; the match to TRBD1 covers 7 bases. This CDR3 has 17 amino acids. Per germline, CDR1 SGHVS and CDR2 FQNEAQ. V lost 2 bases, J lost 4 bases, and 10 bases stayed unmatched. CDR3 sequence: CASSLPYSTGLNEKLFF. CDR3 nucleotide sequence: TGTGCCAGCAGCTTACCCTACTCGACAGGGCTTAATGAAAAACTGTTTTTT.

This clonotype was observed at least ten times. The rearrangement links TRBV6-6 to TRBJ2-7; maybe TRBD1 (6 bases). V was clipped by 2 bases and J by 9 bases, with 11 bases between them. CDR1 MNHNY and CDR2 SVGAGI come from the germline V gene (reference sequence). The CDR3 spans 12 residues. CDR3 nucleotides: TGTGCCAGCAGTTACCCTGACAGGATGCAGTACTTC. This encodes CASSYPDRMQYF.

This clonotype was recorded at least ten times. The chain links TRBV9 to TRBJ2-3; 14 bases map to TRBD2. Germline trimming cut 3 bases from V and 2 bases from J; bases unmatched to any gene: 8. The CDR3 contains 18 residues. In germline, CDR1 is SGDLS, CDR2 YYNGEE. The CDR3 region has the DNA TGTGCCAGCAGCGCCGGGACTAGCGGGGGTGGTTTCACAGATACGCAGTATTTT. Translated, it gives CASSAGTSGGGFTDTQYF.

This clonotype occurred many times. The chain is built from TRBV3-1 and TRBJ2-7; the D gene is possibly TRBD2 (6 bases). V was clipped by 1 base and J by 4 bases, with 14 bases between them. The CDR3 covers 15 residues. CDR1 LGHDT and CDR2 YNNKEL come from the germline V gene (reference sequence). CDR3 sequence: CASSQVPGEKYEQYF. CDR3 nucleotide sequence: TGTGCCAGCAGCCAAGTACCGGGGGAAAAATACGAGCAGTACTTC.

This clonotype was recorded many times. The chain links TRBV5-5 to TRBJ2-7; D uncertain. In germline, CDR1 is SGHKS, CDR2 YYEKEE (reference sequence). This CDR3 has 14 amino acids. The V and J ends lost 3 bases and 3 bases respectively, with 13 bases between them. The CDR3 loop is CASSSIEWNYEQYF. The CDR3 DNA is TGTGCCAGCAGCTCGATTGAATGGAACTACGAGCAGTACTTC.

This clonotype was counted ten times or more. The chain carries TRBV3-1 and TRBJ1-1; D is unclear. The CDR3 totals 13 residues. V was clipped by 1 base and J by 5 bases, with 8 bases between them. Germline CDR1 and CDR2: LGHDT and YNNKEL (reference sequence). The CDR3 here is CASSQVYRTEAFF. The CDR3 region has the DNA TGTGCCAGCAGCCAAGTATATAGGACTGAAGCTTTCTTT.

There are a few counts of this clonotype. The rearrangement joins TRBV7-2 to TRBJ2-5; the D is unclear. Looked up from germline, CDR1 is SGHTA and CDR2 is FQGNSA. V dropped 0 bases and J dropped 4 bases, with 3 bases sitting between them. The CDR3 extends over 12 amino acids. The CDR3: CASSLARETQYF. The CDR3 region has the DNA TGTGCCAGCAGCTTAGCGAGAGAGACCCAGTACTTC.